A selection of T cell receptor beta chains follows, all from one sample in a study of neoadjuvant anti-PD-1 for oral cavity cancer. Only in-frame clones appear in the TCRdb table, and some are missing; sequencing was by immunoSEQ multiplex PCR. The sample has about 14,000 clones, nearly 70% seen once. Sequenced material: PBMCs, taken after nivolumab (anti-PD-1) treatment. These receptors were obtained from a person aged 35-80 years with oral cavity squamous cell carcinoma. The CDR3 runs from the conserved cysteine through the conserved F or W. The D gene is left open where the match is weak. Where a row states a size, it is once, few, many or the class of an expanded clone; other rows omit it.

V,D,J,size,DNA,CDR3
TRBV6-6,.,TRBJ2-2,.,TGTGCCAGCAGTTACTCGCGACTTCGGGGCACCGGGGAGCTGTTTTTT,CASSYSRLRGTGELFF
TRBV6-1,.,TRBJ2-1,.,TGTGCCAGCAGTGGACAGAGCTCCTACAATGAGCAGTTCTTC,CASSGQSSYNEQFF
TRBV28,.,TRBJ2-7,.,TGTGCCAGCAGCCCGGGACTTACATACGAGCAGTACTTC,CASSPGLTYEQYF
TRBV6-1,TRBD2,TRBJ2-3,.,TGTGCCAGCAGTGAAAGGGGGCTAGCGGGGGTCACAGATACGCAGTATTTT,CASSERGLAGVTDTQYF
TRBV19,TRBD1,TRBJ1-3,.,TGTGCCAGTAGTTCCGGGACAGAAACATACTACTCTGGAAACACCATATATTTT,CASSSGTETYYSGNTIYF
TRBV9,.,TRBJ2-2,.,TGTGCCAGCAGGGTCAGTAACACCGGGGAGCTGTTTTTT,CASRVSNTGELFF
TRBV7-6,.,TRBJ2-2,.,TGTGCCAGCAGCCTAGGCGGCGCACCGAACACCGGGGAGCTGTTTTTT,CASSLGGAPNTGELFF
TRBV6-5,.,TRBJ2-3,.,TGTGCCAGCAGTTACAGTCGGGGGCGAACAGATACGCAGTATTTT,CASSYSRGRTDTQYF
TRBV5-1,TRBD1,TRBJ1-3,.,TGCGCCAGCAGCTTGGGCCCGACAGGGTTTGGAAACACCATATATTTT,CASSLGPTGFGNTIYF
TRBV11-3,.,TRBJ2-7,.,TGTGCCAGCAGCCCTAGAGCCCTCGGGGCCTCGTACGAGCAGTACTTC,CASSPRALGASYEQYF
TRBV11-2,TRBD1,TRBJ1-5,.,TGTGCCAGCACCCCTGGACAGGATTCGGGAGTTAGCAATCAGCCCCAGCATTTT,CASTPGQDSGVSNQPQHF
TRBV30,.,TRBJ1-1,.,TGTGCCTGGAGTGATAGTTCGGTTGTGAGCACTGAAGCTTTCTTT,CAWSDSSVVSTEAFF
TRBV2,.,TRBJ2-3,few,TGTGCCAGCAGCGGGGTCCTAAGCACAGATACGCAGTATTTT,CASSGVLSTDTQYF
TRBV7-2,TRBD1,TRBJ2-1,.,TGTGCCAGCAGCCATCCGAACAGGGGCTACAATGAGCAGTTCTTC,CASSHPNRGYNEQFF
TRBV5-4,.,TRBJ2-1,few,TGTGCCAGCGCTAGCGTCTACAATGAGCAGTTCTTC,CASASVYNEQFF
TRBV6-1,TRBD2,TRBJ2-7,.,TGTGCCAGCAGTGAGGGACTAGCCGCCGAGCAGTACTTC,CASSEGLAAEQYF
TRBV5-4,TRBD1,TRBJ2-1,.,TGTGCCAGCACCGAGACAGGGGTGGACAATGAGCAGTTCTTC,CASTETGVDNEQFF
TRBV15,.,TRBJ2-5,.,TGTGCCACCAGCAGAGATCGCCCCTCCCGCCAAGAGACCCAGTACTTC,CATSRDRPSRQETQYF
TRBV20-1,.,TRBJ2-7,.,TGCAGTGCTAGCGAGACCCACGAGCAGTACTTC,CSASETHEQYF
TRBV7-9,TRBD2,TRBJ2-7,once,TGTGCCAGCAGCTCCGGGGGGACCTACGAGCAGTACTTC,CASSSGGTYEQYF
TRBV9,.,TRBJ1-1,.,TGTGCCAGCAGCGTAGATCGGTGGAACACTGAAGCTTTCTTT,CASSVDRWNTEAFF
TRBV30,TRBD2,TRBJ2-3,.,TGTGCCTGGAGTGCCCGTCTGGCGGGAGTCCCAGATACGCAGTATTTT,CAWSARLAGVPDTQYF
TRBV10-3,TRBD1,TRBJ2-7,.,TGTGCCATCAGCTTTGGGACAGGGATCTACGAGCAGTACTTC,CAISFGTGIYEQYF
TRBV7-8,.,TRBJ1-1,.,TGTGCCAGCAGCTTATCTGACACTGAAGCTTTCTTT,CASSLSDTEAFF
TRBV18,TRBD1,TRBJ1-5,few,TGTGCCAGCTCAGAAGGACAGGCAGGTCAGCCCCAGCATTTT,CASSEGQAGQPQHF
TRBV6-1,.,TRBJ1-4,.,TGTGCCAGCAGGAAGGACTCTGTTAATGAAAAACTGTTTTTT,CASRKDSVNEKLFF
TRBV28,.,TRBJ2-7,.,TGTGCCAGCAGTGGGCCGGCCAGGTTGGGGCAGTACTTC,CASSGPARLGQYF
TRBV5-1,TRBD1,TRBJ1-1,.,TGCGCCAGCAGCTTGGTATCGGGACAGGGTTGGACTGAAGCTTTCTTT,CASSLVSGQGWTEAFF
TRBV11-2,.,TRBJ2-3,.,TGTGCCAGCAGCCGTTACTTGAGAGGGGCTAGCACAGATACGCAGTATTTT,CASSRYLRGASTDTQYF
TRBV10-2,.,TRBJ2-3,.,TGCGCCAGCAGTGACAGCGGAGCTAGCACAGATACGCAGTATTTT,CASSDSGASTDTQYF
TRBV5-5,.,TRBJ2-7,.,TGTGCCAGCATTCTCGGGGCCGCGGCGTTTGGAGAGCAGTACTTC,CASILGAAAFGEQYF
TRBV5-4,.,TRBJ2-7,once,TGTGCCAGCAGCTTGGGACAGGCTCTCCCCTCGGGGCAGTACTTC,CASSLGQALPSGQYF
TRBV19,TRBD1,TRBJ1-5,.,TGTGCCAGTAGGCAGCAGGGGGCAGGTCAGCCCCAGCATTTT,CASRQQGAGQPQHF
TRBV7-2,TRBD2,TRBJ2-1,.,TGTGCCAGCAGCTTAGTTACTAGCGGGGGACTTTACAATGAGCAGTTCTTC,CASSLVTSGGLYNEQFF
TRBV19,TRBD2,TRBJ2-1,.,TGTGCCAGTAGTGAACTAGCGGGAGGTGACAATGAGCAGTTCTTC,CASSELAGGDNEQFF
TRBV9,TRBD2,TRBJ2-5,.,TGTGCCAGCAGCGAAACCACGGGACTAGCGGGAGGCGGGGGGGAGACCCAGTACTTC,CASSETTGLAGGGGETQYF
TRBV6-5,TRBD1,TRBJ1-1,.,TGTGCCAGCACCCGGACAGGGAACACTGAAGCTTTCTTT,CASTRTGNTEAFF
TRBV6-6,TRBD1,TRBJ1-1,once,TGTGCCAGCAGTTACCCTCAGGGGGGGAACACTGAAGCTTTCTTT,CASSYPQGGNTEAFF
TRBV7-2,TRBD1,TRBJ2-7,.,TGTGCCAGCAGCTCAGGACAGGGGTGGAACGAGCAGTACTTC,CASSSGQGWNEQYF
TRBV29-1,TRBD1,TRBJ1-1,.,TGCAGCGTTGCACAGGGGGCAGGAAACACTGAAGCTTTCTTT,CSVAQGAGNTEAFF
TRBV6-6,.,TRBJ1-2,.,TGTGCCAGCAGCCTGGACGGGAACTATGGCTACACCTTC,CASSLDGNYGYTF
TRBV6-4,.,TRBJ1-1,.,TGTGCCAGCAGTCAACTACTTAACACTGAAGCTTTCTTT,CASSQLLNTEAFF
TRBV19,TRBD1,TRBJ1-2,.,TGTGCCACCCGAGACAGGGGCCTCCTCTATGGCTACACCTTC,CATRDRGLLYGYTF
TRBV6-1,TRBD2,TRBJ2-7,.,TGTGCCAGTCGGCTAGCGGGACCCTACGAGCAGTACTTC,CASRLAGPYEQYF
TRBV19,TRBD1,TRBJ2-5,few,TGTGCCAGTAGAGACAGGGGGAGTGGGGGAGAGACCCAGTACTTC,CASRDRGSGGETQYF
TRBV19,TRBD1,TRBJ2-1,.,TGTGCCAGTAGTGAGGGACAGGACCCCAATGAGCAGTTCTTC,CASSEGQDPNEQFF
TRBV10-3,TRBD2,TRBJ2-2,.,TGTGCCATCAGTGAGGTAGTAGCGGGCGCGAACACCGGGGAGCTGTTTTTT,CAISEVVAGANTGELFF
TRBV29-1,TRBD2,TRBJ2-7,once,TGCAGCGTCGGACAGGGCCTAGCGGGAGGGGTTCCTTACGAGCAGTACTTC,CSVGQGLAGGVPYEQYF